The entry that follows covers one TCR beta chain sequence. Its antigen remains unknown. Using immunoSEQ multiplex PCR, the repertoire was profiled, and TCRdb retains in-frame clones only, with some absent. This table has 20,000 to 30,000 clones, approximately 80% appearing once. Germline V CDR1 and CDR2: PRHDT, FYEKMQ (reference sequence). The CDR3 is 15 amino acids. Trimming shortened V by 0 bases and J by 3 bases, and 9 bases separated the two germline ends. This specimen belongs to a study of T cells in narcolepsy. Study-wide points: Reportedly, autoreactive clonotypes were serially detected in patients' blood but not controls'. Same-patient CSF and blood CD4+ T cell clonotypes included HCRT-specific and TRIB2-specific autoreactive ones. Autoreactive clone sequences were missing from some blood memory CD4+ repertoires.

The TCR sequence derives from a human donor in good health. V is TRBV13 and J is TRBJ1-5; D is perhaps TRBD1 (5 bases). Sequenced sample: memory (CD45RA-) CD4+ T cells from blood. In DNA, the CDR3 is TGTGCCAGCAGCTTAGGGGGGCAGGTCAATCAGCCCCAGCATTTT. Protein product: CASSLGGQVNQPQHF. Full variable domain (missing parts from reference TRBV13 and TRBJ1-5): AAGVIQSPRHLIKEKRETATLKCYPIPRHDTVYWYQQGPGQDPQFLISFYEKMQSDKGSIPDRFSAQQFSDYHSELNMSSLELGDSALYFCASSLGGQVNQPQHFGDGTRLSIL.